These 26 T cell receptor beta chains came from one sample sequenced in a study of cytomegalovirus exposure and HLA in healthy donors. Produced via immunoSEQ multiplex PCR; TCRdb's table is partial and in-frame only. In the table there are some 250,000 clones, around 91% of which are singletons. The sample taken for sequencing was PBMCs. These receptors were collected from a woman in her late teens or twenties in good health and CMV-seronegative.

This chain joins TRBV4-3 and TRBJ1-2; a possible D gene is TRBD1 (5 bases). Deletions cut 0 bases from V and 2 bases from J, with 7 bases between. The CDR3 is made up of 14 amino acids. Germline V CDR1 and CDR2: LGHNA, YSLEER. The DNA of the CDR3 is TGCGCCAGCAGCCAAGATAGACAGAACTATGGCTACACCTTC. Its translation is CASSQDRQNYGYTF.

This rearrangement joins TRBV6-6 to TRBJ2-1; D remains ambiguous. The CDR3 loop spans 15 amino acids. Germline CDR1 is MNHNY and CDR2 is SVGAGI (reference sequence). V shed 0 bases and J shed 7 bases, with 13 bases lying between them. CDR3 sequence (DNA): TGTGCCAGCAGTTACTCAAGTACAGTGGCGAATGAGCAGTTCTTC. Amino acids: CASSYSSTVANEQFF.

The chain is built from TRBV5-1 and TRBJ2-1; D remains ambiguous. V lost 1 base, J lost 0 bases, and 5 bases lay in between. The CDR3 runs 14 residues. Germline V lookup: CDR1 SGHRS, CDR2 YFSETQ. Here the CDR3 reads CASSLFSSYNEQFF. The CDR3 DNA reads as TGCGCCAGCAGCTTGTTTAGCTCCTACAATGAGCAGTTCTTC.

This clone has a single count. The rearrangement links TRBV29-1 to TRBJ1-1; 10 nucleotides agree with TRBD1. Germline CDR1 is SQVTM and CDR2 is ANQGSEA. The CDR3 covers 14 residues. With V trimmed by 6 bases and J by 5 bases, 9 bases remained unmatched. In nucleotides, the CDR3 is TGCAGCGTACTACGGGACAGGGGAAAGACTGAAGCTTTCTTT. Its protein is CSVLRDRGKTEAFF.

The CDR3 is CASRNRGVGYGYTF. The CDR3 DNA reads TGTGCCAGCAGAAACAGGGGGGTGGGCTATGGCTACACCTTC. The chain uses TRBV4-2 and TRBJ1-2; the match to TRBD1 covers 8 bases. V was pared by 6 bases and J by 4 bases, with 7 bases of the junction left unmatched. Germline V gene lookup returns CDR1 LGHNA and CDR2 YNFKEQ. The CDR3 runs 14 residues.

The V and J genes are TRBV10-3 and TRBJ1-1; D perhaps matches TRBD1 (6 bases). The V end was cut by 6 bases, the J end by 0 bases, with 14 bases between. Germline CDR1 and CDR2: ENHRY and SYGVKD. The CDR3 is 15 amino acids. The CDR3 DNA is TGTGCCATCAGCGAAAGGACAGTAATGAACACTGAAGCTTTCTTT. Its translation is CAISERTVMNTEAFF.

V gene TRBV6-1 combines with J gene TRBJ2-7; 8 bases map to TRBD2. The CDR3 runs to 14 residues. Germline loops: CDR1 MNHNS, CDR2 SASEGT. Trimming took 2 bases from V and 2 from J; bases not matched to a gene: 2. CDR3 loop: CASSESGGTYEQYV. As DNA, the CDR3 is TGTGCCAGCAGTGAATCGGGGGGGACCTACGAGCAGTACGTC.

The chain links TRBV5-1 to TRBJ2-3; 10 bases agree with TRBD2. The V gene's germline CDR1 is SGHRS and CDR2 YFSETQ. V shed 2 bases, J shed 0 bases, and the junction held 3 bases outside the gene matches. This CDR3 comprises 16 residues. CDR3 region: CASSLIAGGSTDTQYF. CDR3 in DNA: TGCGCCAGCAGCTTAATAGCGGGGGGCAGCACAGATACGCAGTATTTT.

Details on this clone: The same CDR3 arises from other DNA sequences in this sample as well. The rearrangement uses TRBV4-3 and TRBJ2-1; D is possibly TRBD2 (7 bases). With 0 bases removed from V and 0 bases from J, the gap between germline ends came to 9 bases. The V gene's germline CDR1 is LGHNA and CDR2 YSLEER. This CDR3 has 16 amino acids. CDR3 loop: CASSQDRGGSYNEQFF. In DNA form, the CDR3 reads TGCGCCAGCAGCCAAGATAGGGGGGGCTCCTACAATGAGCAGTTCTTC.

This clone was observed a single time. The genes are TRBV27 and TRBJ2-1; D might be TRBD2 (5 bases). CDR1 and CDR2 (germline): MNHEY, SMNVEV (reference sequence). CDR3 length: 12 residues. Trimming shortened V by 8 bases and J by 6 bases, and 11 bases separated the two germline ends. In nucleotides, the CDR3 is TGTGCCAGCCGCTTGGGAGTCAATGAGCAGTTCTTC. Translation gives CASRLGVNEQFF.

This chain links TRBV5-1 with TRBJ2-3; 12 bases match TRBD2. CDR3 length: 15 residues. In germline, CDR1 is SGHRS, CDR2 YFSETQ. V shed 5 bases and J 2 bases; nucleotides not matched to a gene: 3. The CDR3 DNA is TGCGCCAGCAGTGGACTAGCGGGGAACACAGATACGCAGTATTTT. Translated: CASSGLAGNTDTQYF.

The chain recombines TRBV4-1 with TRBJ1-5; D possibly corresponds to TRBD1 (5 bases). Trimming left V 3 bases short and J 6 bases short, with 18 bases between. The length of the CDR3 is 16 residues. The V gene's germline CDR1 is MGHRA and CDR2 YSYEKL. CDR3 sequence (DNA): TGCGCCAGCAGCCAGGGGGGTCCCCAATCGGGTCAGCCCCAGCATTTT. Amino acids: CASSQGGPQSGQPQHF.

The J gene is TRBJ2-7, the V gene TRBV13; 11 positions match TRBD2. V dropped 0 bases and J dropped 1; count of bases not matched to a gene: 2. The CDR3 covers 16 residues. Germline-derived CDR1 and CDR2 are PRHDT and FYEKMQ (reference sequence). CDR3 nucleotides: TGTGCCAGCAGCTTAGGTGGGACTAGCGGTTCCTACGAGCAGTACTTC. Residues: CASSLGGTSGSYEQYF. Using reference TRBV13 and TRBJ2-7 for the parts outside the CDR3, the full variable domain is AAGVIQSPRHLIKEKRETATLKCYPIPRHDTVYWYQQGPGQDPQFLISFYEKMQSDKGSIPDRFSAQQFSDYHSELNMSSLELGDSALYFCASSLGGTSGSYEQYFGPGTRLTVT.

On this clone itself: The sample holds other DNA sequences that translate to the same CDR3. This rearrangement joins TRBV7-9 to TRBJ1-6; D is uncertain. The CDR3 spans 14 residues. The germline gives CDR1 SEHNR, CDR2 FQNEAQ (reference sequence). The V end lost 1 base, the J end lost 5 bases, and 6 bases lay between the germline ends. The CDR3 DNA sequence: TGTGCCAGCAGCTTAGGCCAGAATAATTCACCCCTCCACTTT. Its translation is CASSLGQNNSPLHF.

The V and J genes are TRBV10-3 and TRBJ1-1, with a weak D call TRBD1 (5 bases). This CDR3 region has 12 residues. Germline CDR1 reads ENHRY; CDR2 reads SYGVKD. V gave up 0 bases and J gave up 10 bases, with 9 bases separating them. CDR3 sequence (DNA): TGTGCCATCAGTGAGTCTTATCAGGGAGCTTTCTTT. This codes for CAISESYQGAFF.

This chain uses TRBV7-6 with TRBJ1-5; possibly TRBD1 for D (6 bases). This CDR3 is 17 amino acids long. The V gene lost 5 bases and the J gene lost 1 base, with 18 bases spanning the gap. Germline V lookup: CDR1 SGHVS, CDR2 FNYEAQ. The CDR3 sequence: CASSLGAGTNSNQPQHF. In DNA form, the CDR3 reads TGTGCCAGCAGCCTGGGCGCCGGGACAAACAGCAATCAGCCCCAGCATTTT. The whole variable domain, filled in from reference TRBV7-6 and TRBJ1-5, reads GAGVSQSPRYKVTKRGQDVALRCDPISGHVSLYWYRQALGQGPEFLTYFNYEAQQDKSGLPNDRFSAERPEGSISTLTIQRTEQRDSAMYRCASSLGAGTNSNQPQHFGDGTRLSIL.

The chain is built from TRBV27 and TRBJ1-1; TRBD1 matches 9 bases. CDR1 and CDR2 (germline): MNHEY, SMNVEV (reference sequence). V shed 0 bases, J shed 5 bases, and the junction held 4 bases outside the gene matches. The CDR3 spans 15 residues. CDR3 region: CASSLSGTGPTEAFF. CDR3 DNA sequence: TGTGCCAGCAGTTTATCCGGGACAGGGCCGACTGAAGCTTTCTTT.

The chain is built from TRBV30 and TRBJ2-7; 9 bases map to TRBD1. V lost 4 bases and J lost 7; bases outside the gene matches: 5. This CDR3 region has 12 residues. Per the germline V gene, CDR1 is GTSNPN and CDR2 is SVGIG (reference sequence). Here the CDR3 DNA reads TGTGCCTGGAACAGGGGGCTCGAAGAGCAGTACTTC. Translation gives CAWNRGLEEQYF.

J is TRBJ2-7 and V is TRBV28; TRBD1 agrees at 9 bases. CDR3 length: 15 amino acids. V lost 6 bases to trimming and J lost 3 bases; unmatched junction nucleotides: 9. Germline CDR1 and CDR2: MDHEN and SYDVKM. The CDR3 DNA sequence: TGTGCCAGCAGCCCACCGGGACAGGGCTTCTACGAGCAGTACTTC. Translating gives CASSPPGQGFYEQYF.

The genes are TRBV7-9 and TRBJ2-7; maybe TRBD1 (6 bases). The CDR3 consists of 15 residues. V was clipped by 5 bases and J by 0 bases, with 14 bases between them. Germline-derived CDR1 and CDR2 are SEHNR and FQNEAQ (reference sequence). The CDR3 DNA follows: TGTGCCAGCAGCACAACCGGGACACTCTCCTACGAGCAGTACTTC. Translation gives CASSTTGTLSYEQYF.

CDR3 sequence reads: CASSPSTGSTYNEQFF. The CDR3, as DNA: TGTGCCAGCAGCCCCTCGACAGGTTCTACCTACAATGAGCAGTTCTTC. The rearrangement uses TRBV7-8 and TRBJ2-1, with D tentatively TRBD1 (6 bases). CDR1 SGHVS and CDR2 FQNEAQ come from the germline V gene. CDR3 size: 16 residues. The germline V and J ends were trimmed by 5 bases and 2 bases, with 16 bases remaining between them.

The chain uses TRBV5-1 and TRBJ1-1; TRBD1 is a possible D gene (5 bases). The CDR3 is 15 amino acids. Germline CDR1 reads SGHRS; CDR2 reads YFSETQ. V was trimmed by 0 bases and J by 4 bases, leaving 13 bases between them. DNA for the CDR3: TGCGCCAGCAGCTTGGTGCCCGGGGGGGGCACTGAAGCTTTCTTT. Translation: CASSLVPGGGTEAFF. Drawing the rest from reference TRBV5-1 and TRBJ1-1, the complete variable domain is KAGVTQTPRYLIKTRGQQVTLSCSPISGHRSVSWYQQTPGQGLQFLFEYFSETQRNKGNFPGRFSGRQFSNSRSEMNVSTLELGDSALYLCASSLVPGGGTEAFFGQGTRLTVV.

This sequence joins TRBV7-9 and TRBJ2-5; a possible D gene is TRBD1 (6 bases). Trimming removed 2 bases at V and 1 base at J, with 11 bases between. The CDR3 is made up of 15 amino acids. Germline CDR1 and CDR2: SEHNR and FQNEAQ (reference sequence). The CDR3 DNA follows: TGTGCCAGCAGCTTAAAGGGACACATCCAAGAGACCCAGTACTTC. It specifies CASSLKGHIQETQYF.

The chain combines TRBV30 with TRBJ1-5, with a weak D call TRBD1 (6 bases). The CDR3 consists of 16 residues. Germline V gene lookup returns CDR1 GTSNPN and CDR2 SVGIG (reference sequence). V was cut by 0 bases and J by 1 base, with 13 bases left in between. CDR3 residues: CAWSVMDRQSNQPQHF. The CDR3 nucleotides read TGTGCCTGGAGTGTAATGGACAGACAGAGCAATCAGCCCCAGCATTTT.

The V call is TRBV2, the J call TRBJ2-2; D is perhaps TRBD1 (5 bases). V lost 10 bases and J 0 bases, leaving 12 bases between the germline ends. CDR3 length: 14 residues. Germline V lookup: CDR1 SNHLY, CDR2 FYNNEI. The CDR3 loop is CATFKGPNTGELFF. DNA for the CDR3: TGTGCCACCTTCAAGGGGCCGAACACCGGGGAGCTGTTTTTT.

The rearrangement uses TRBV29-1 and TRBJ2-4; 7 bases fit TRBD1. Germline V gives CDR1 SQVTM, CDR2 ANQGSEA. V lost 0 bases and J lost 4; bases outside the gene matches: 12. CDR3 length: 17 residues. CDR3 region: CSVEDLLADREKNIQYF. DNA of the CDR3: TGCAGCGTTGAAGATCTTTTGGCTGACAGGGAAAAAAACATTCAGTACTTC.